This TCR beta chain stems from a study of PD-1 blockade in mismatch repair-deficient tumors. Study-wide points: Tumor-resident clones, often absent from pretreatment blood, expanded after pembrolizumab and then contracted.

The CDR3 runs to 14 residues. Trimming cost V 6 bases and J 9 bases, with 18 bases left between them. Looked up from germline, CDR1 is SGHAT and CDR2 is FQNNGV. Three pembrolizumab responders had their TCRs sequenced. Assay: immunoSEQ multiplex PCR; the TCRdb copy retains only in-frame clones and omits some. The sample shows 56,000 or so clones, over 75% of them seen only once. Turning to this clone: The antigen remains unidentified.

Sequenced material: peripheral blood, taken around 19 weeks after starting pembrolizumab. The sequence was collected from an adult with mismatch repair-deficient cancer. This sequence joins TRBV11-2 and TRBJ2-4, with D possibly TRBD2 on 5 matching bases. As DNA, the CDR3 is TGTGCCAGCAGTCGGACTCGGCAAAACGGCATTCAGTACTTC. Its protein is CASSRTRQNGIQYF.